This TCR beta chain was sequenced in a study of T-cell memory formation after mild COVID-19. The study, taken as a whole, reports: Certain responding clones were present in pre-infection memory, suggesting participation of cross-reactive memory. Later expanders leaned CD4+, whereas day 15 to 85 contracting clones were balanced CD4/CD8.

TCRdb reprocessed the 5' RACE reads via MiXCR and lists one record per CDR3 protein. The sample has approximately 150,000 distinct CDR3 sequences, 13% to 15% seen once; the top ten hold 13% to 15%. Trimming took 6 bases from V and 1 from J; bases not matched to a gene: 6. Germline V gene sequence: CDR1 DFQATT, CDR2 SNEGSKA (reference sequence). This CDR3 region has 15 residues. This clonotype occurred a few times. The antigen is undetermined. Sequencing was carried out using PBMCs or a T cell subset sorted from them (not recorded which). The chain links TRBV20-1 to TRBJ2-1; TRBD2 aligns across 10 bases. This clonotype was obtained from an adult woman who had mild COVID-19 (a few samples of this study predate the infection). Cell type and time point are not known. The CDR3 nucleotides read TGCAGTGCACTCAAGACTAGCGGGTCCTACAATGAGCAGTTCTTC. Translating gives CSALKTSGSYNEQFF.